This T cell receptor beta chain was sequenced for a study of T cells after yellow fever vaccination. TCRdb ran MiXCR on the 5' RACE reads and lists one entry per CDR3 protein. The data contain roughly 160,000 distinct CDR3 sequences, about a tenth of them seen just once; the ten biggest clones take up under 40%. In this sample, this clonotype turned up a few times. Trimming took 1 base from V and 7 from J, leaving 13 bases between them. The CDR3 is 15 residues long. Germline CDR1 is LGHNA and CDR2 is YSLEER. This TCR was recovered from a young man who received the YFV17D yellow fever vaccine. Sequenced here: CD8+ T cells sorted from PBMCs, sampled 45 days after the yellow fever booster vaccination. The chain couples TRBV4-3 to TRBJ2-2; a weak D match, TRBD1 (6 bases). The CDR3 DNA reads as TGCGCCAGCAGCCAAGGGTGGGGGACAATCGGGGAGCTGTTTTTT. Amino acids: CASSQGWGTIGELFF.